This T cell receptor (beta chain) was found in a study of T cell responses to AZD1222 COVID-19 vaccine. On the study more broadly: Second-dose schedules of about 4 or about 12 weeks were combined.

Study findings and constraints: Spike-specific TCRs gained breadth and depth after people received two AZD1222 doses. Reportedly, nearly half of unique spike TCRs recognized epitopes outside B.1.351/B.1.1.7 mutations.

About this clone: Antigen specificity is unknown.

Sequencing used immunoSEQ multiplex PCR; TCRdb keeps in-frame clones, though not all of them. The sample yields some 190,000 clones, 85% to 95% seen once. This CDR3 is built from 15 residues. Germline V CDR1 and CDR2: MNHEY, SVGAGI. V was clipped by 0 bases and J by 7 bases, with 13 bases between them. The chain employs TRBV6-5 and TRBJ1-5, with D unresolved. This material consisted of peripheral blood, taken on day 0 of AZD1222 vaccination. This TCR was recovered from an adult in good health. CDR3 DNA sequence: TGTGCCAGCAGTTACTCTATCACTTCTAGCCAGCCCCAGCATTTT. Translated: CASSYSITSSQPQHF.